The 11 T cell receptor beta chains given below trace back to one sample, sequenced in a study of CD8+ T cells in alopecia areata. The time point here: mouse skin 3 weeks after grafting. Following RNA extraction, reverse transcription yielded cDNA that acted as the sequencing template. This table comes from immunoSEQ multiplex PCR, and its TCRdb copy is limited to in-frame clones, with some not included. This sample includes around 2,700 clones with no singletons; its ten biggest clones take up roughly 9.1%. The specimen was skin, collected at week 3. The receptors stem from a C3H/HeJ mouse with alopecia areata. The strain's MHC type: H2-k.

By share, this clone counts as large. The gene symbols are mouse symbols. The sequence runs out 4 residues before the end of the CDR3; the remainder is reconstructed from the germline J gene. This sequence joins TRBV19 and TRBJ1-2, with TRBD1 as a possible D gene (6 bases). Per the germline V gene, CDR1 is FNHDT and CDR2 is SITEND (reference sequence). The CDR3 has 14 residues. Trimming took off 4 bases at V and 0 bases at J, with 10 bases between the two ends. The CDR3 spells CASSPDSTNSDYTF. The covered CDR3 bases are TGTGCCAGCAGTCCGGACAGTACAAACTCC.

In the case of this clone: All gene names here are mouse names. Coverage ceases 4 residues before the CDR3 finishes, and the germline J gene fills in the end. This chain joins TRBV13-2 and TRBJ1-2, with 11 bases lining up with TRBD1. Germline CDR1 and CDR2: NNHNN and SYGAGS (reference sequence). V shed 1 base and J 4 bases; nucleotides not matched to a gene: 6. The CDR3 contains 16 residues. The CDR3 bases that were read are TGTGCCAGCGGTGATCCGGGACAGGGGGGGAGCTCC. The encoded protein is CASGDPGQGGSS. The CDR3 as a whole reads CASGDPGQGGSSDYTF.

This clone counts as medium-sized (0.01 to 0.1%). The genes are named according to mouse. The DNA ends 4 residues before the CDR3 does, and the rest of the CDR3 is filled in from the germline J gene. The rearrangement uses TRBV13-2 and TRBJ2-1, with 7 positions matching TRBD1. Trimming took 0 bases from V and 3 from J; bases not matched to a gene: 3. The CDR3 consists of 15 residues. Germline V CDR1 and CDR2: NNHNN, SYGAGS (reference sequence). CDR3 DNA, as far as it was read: TGTGCCAGCGGTGATGCCAGGGGGATCTATGCT. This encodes CASGDARGIYA. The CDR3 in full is CASGDARGIYAEQFF.

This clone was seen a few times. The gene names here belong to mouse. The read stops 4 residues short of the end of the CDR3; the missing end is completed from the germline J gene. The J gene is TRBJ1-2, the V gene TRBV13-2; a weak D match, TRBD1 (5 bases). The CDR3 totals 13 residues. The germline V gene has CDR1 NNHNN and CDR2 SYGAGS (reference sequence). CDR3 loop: CASGGDWGVDYTF. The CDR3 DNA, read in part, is TGTGCCAGCGGGGGGGACTGGGGGGTC.

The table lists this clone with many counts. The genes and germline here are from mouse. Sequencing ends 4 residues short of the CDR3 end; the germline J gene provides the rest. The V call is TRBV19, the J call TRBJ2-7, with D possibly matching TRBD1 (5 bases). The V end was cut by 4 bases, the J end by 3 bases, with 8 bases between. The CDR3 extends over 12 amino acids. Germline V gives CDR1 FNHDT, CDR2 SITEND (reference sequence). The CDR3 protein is CASSPDNYEQYF. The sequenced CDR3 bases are TGTGCCAGCAGTCCGGACAACTAT.

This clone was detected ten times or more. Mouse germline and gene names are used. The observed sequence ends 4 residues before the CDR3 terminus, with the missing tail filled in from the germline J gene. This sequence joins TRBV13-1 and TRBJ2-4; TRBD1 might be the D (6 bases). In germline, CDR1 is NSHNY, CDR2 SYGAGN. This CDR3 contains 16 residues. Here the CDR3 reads CASRNPRDNTTNTLYF. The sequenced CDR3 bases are TGTGCCAGCAGAAACCCTCGGGACAATACAACGAAC.

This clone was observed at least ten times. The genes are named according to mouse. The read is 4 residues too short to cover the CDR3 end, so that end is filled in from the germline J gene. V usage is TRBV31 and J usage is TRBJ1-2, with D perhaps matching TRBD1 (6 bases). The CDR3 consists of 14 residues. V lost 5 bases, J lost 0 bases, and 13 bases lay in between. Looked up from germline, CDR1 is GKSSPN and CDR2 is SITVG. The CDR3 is CAWSSDSANSDYTF. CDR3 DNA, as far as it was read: TGTGCCTGGTCCTCGGACAGTGCAAACTCC.

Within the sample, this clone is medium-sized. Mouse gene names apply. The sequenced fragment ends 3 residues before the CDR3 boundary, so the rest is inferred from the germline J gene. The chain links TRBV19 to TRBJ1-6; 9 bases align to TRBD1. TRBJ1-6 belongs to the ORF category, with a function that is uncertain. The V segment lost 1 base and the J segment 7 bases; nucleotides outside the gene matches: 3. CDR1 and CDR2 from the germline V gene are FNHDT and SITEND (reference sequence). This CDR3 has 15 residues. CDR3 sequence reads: CASSITGGRNSPLYF. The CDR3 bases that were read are TGTGCCAGCAGTATAACAGGGGGCAGGAATTCGCCC.

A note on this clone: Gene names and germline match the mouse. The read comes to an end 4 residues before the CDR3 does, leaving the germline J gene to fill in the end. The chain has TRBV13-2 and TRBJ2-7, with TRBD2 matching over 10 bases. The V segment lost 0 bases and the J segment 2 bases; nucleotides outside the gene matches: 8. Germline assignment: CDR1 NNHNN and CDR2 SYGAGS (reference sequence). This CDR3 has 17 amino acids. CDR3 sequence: CASGDAGTGDLPYEQYF. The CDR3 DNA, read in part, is TGTGCCAGCGGTGATGCGGGGACTGGGGACCTACCCTAT.

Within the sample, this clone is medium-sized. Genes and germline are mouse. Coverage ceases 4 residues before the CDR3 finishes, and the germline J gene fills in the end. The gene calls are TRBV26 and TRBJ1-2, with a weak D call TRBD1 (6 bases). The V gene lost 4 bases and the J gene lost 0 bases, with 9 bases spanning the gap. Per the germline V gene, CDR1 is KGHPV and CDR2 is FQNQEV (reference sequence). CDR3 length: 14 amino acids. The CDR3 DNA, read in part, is TGTGCCAGCAGTCGGGACATTGCAAACTCC. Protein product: CASSRDIANS. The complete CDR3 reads CASSRDIANSDYTF.

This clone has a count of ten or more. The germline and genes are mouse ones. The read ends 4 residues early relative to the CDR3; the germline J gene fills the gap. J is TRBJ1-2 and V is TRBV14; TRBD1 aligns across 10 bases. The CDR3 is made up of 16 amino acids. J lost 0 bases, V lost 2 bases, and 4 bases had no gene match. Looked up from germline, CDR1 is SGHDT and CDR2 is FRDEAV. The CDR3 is CASSFRGQGPNSDYTF. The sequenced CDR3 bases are TGTGCCAGCAGTTTTAGGGGACAGGGGCCAAACTCC.